The sequence of this T cell receptor beta chain was determined in a study of vaccination effects on CD4 cells after COVID-19. Study in general: Participants got two doses of BNT162b2 or mRNA-1273 vaccine.

TCRdb's table, derived via immunoSEQ multiplex PCR, lists solely in-frame clones and lacks some. The sample has 71,000 or so clones, approximately 72% seen once. Germline loops: CDR1 KGHSH, CDR2 LQKENI. The V end was cut by 1 base, the J end by 0 bases, with 15 bases between. This CDR3 is built from 17 residues. Points on this clone: Antigen: not known.

Study findings and constraints: Clones induced by infection and by vaccine showed marked clonal contraction late after vaccination.

ViraFEST expansion of antigen-specific CD4+ T cells with viral peptide pools preceded sequencing. Subsequent to a culture period of 10 days, CD4+ T cells were isolated. Nucleocapsid antibodies were negative in the vaccine recipients, who had never had SARS-CoV-2 infection. Wells each received 2.2 million or so PBMC, cultured with 10 IU/ml IL-2 and about 10 ug/ml peptides. Cells had half their medium changed to IL-2 medium on days 3 and 7. This chain links TRBV18 with TRBJ1-1; perhaps TRBD1 as D (6 bases). The clonotype originates from a human donor who received a COVID-19 vaccine. Specimen: CD4+ T cells from PBMCs cultured with HCoV-OC43 spike peptides, collected before COVID-19 vaccination. Subset defined: HCoV-OC43 spike overlapping peptide pool stimulation. CDR3 protein: CASSPLQGTSMNTEAFF. CDR3 DNA sequence: TGTGCCAGCTCACCACTGCAGGGGACGTCGATGAACACTGAAGCTTTCTTT. The variable domain in full, with the rest retrieved from reference TRBV18 and TRBJ1-1, is NAGVMQNPRHLVRRRGQEARLRCSPMKGHSHVYWYRQLPEEGLKFMVYLQKENIIDESGMPKERFSAEFPKEGPSILRIQQVVRGDSAAYFCASSPLQGTSMNTEAFFGQGTRLTVV.